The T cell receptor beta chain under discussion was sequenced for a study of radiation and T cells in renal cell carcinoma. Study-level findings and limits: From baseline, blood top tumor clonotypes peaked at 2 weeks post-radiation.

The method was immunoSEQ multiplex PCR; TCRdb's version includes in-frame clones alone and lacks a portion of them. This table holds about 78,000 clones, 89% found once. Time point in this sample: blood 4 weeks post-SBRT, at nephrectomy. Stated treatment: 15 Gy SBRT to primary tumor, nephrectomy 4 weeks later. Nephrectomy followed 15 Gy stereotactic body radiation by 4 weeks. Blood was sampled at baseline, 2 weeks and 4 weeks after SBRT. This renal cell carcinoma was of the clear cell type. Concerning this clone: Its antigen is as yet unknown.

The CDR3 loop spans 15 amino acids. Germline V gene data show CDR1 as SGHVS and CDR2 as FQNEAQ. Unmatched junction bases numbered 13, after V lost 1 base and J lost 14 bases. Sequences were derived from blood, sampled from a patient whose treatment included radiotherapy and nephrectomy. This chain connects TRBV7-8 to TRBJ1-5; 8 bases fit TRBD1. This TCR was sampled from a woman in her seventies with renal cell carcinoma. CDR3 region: CASSLVGQAVGPKHF. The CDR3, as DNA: TGTGCCAGCAGCTTAGTGGGACAGGCTGTGGGACCCAAGCATTTT.